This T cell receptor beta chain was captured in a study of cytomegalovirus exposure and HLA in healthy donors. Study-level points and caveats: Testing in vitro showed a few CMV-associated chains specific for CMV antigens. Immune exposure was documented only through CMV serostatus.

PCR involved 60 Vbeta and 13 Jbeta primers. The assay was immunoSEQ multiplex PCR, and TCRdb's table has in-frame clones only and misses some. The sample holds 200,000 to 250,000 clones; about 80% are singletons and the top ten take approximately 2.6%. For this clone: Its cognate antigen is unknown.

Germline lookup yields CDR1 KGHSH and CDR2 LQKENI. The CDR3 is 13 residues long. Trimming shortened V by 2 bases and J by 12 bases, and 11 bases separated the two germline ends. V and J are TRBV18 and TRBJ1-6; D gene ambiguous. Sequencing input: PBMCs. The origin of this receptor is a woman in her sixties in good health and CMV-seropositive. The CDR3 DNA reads TGTGCCAGCTCACCAAGCGGGGAAGGACCCCTCCACTTT. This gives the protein CASSPSGEGPLHF.